Below are 30 T cell receptor beta chains sequenced from a single sample in a study of cytomegalovirus exposure and HLA in healthy donors. Primers for the PCR totalled 60 Vbeta and 13 Jbeta. Some clones are missing from TCRdb's copy, which holds only in-frame ones; the method was immunoSEQ multiplex PCR. The sample consists of tens of thousands of clones, 70% to 85% of them appearing once. The sequenced sample was PBMCs. The receptors stem from a man aged 45-65 years in good health and CMV-seropositive.

This clone was detected only once. The chain recombines TRBV6-5 with TRBJ2-2; the D gene is possibly TRBD1 (6 bases). CDR1 MNHEY and CDR2 SVGAGI come from the germline V gene. Trimming removed 6 bases at V and 6 bases at J, with 11 bases between. CDR3 length equals 13 residues. Written as DNA, the CDR3 is TGTGCCAGCAGCACTCGGACAGCCGGGGAGCTGTTTTTT. This codes for CASSTRTAGELFF.

This clone appeared a single time. The V and J genes are TRBV11-1 and TRBJ2-7; TRBD2 aligns across 9 bases. The CDR3 totals 15 residues. Germline CDR1 reads SGHAT; CDR2 reads FQDESV (reference sequence). With 5 bases clipped from V and 5 bases from J, the junction kept 10 bases outside the gene matches. The CDR3 bases are TGTGCCAGCAGCCCCCAGGGACTAGCTCCCCACGAGCAGTACTTC. The encoded protein is CASSPQGLAPHEQYF.

The chain couples TRBV5-4 to TRBJ2-2; a possible D gene is TRBD2 (6 bases). The V gene's germline CDR1 is SGHNT and CDR2 YYREEE (reference sequence). V dropped 4 bases and J dropped 1 base, with 11 bases sitting between them. The CDR3 totals 15 residues. This chain's CDR3 is CASSTGTLNTGELFF. Here the CDR3 DNA reads TGTGCCAGCAGCACCGGGACTCTGAACACCGGGGAGCTGTTTTTT.

V usage is TRBV5-1 and J usage is TRBJ2-1; tentatively, D is TRBD1 (5 bases). Trimming cost V 6 bases and J 4 bases, with 14 bases left between them. This CDR3 is 14 amino acids long. Looked up from germline, CDR1 is SGHRS and CDR2 is YFSETQ. The CDR3 sequence: CASTQQDNYNEQFF. The CDR3 DNA follows: TGCGCCAGCACACAACAGGACAATTACAATGAGCAGTTCTTC.

This clone was counted a few times. The chain carries TRBV7-3 and TRBJ2-7; 9 nucleotides align to TRBD2. CDR1 is SGHTA, CDR2 FQGTGA, per germline. After removal of 5 bases from V and 4 bases from J, the junction contained 12 bases not matched to a gene. This CDR3 is built from 16 residues. The CDR3 is CASSPNGGGRGYEQYF. In DNA, the CDR3 is TGTGCCAGCAGCCCAAATGGTGGCGGGAGGGGGTACGAGCAGTACTTC.

The gene calls are TRBV29-1 and TRBJ2-5; a possible D gene is TRBD1 (5 bases). The CDR3 extends over 14 amino acids. Germline CDR1 and CDR2: SQVTM and ANQGSEA. V was clipped by 7 bases and J by 1 base, with 16 bases between them. The CDR3 region has the DNA TGCAGCGCAACTGCAGTGGGGCGCCAAGAGACCCAGTACTTC. Translation: CSATAVGRQETQYF. Complete variable domain (other parts from reference TRBV29-1 and TRBJ2-5): SAVISQKPSRDICQRGTSLTIQCQVDSQVTMMFWYRQQPGQSLTLIATANQGSEATYESGFVIDKFPISRPNLTFSTLTVSNMSPEDSSIYLCSATAVGRQETQYFGPGTRLLVL.

This chain joins TRBV2 and TRBJ2-7, with D possibly being TRBD2 (5 bases). This CDR3 is 12 amino acids long. Trimming cost V 7 bases and J 0 bases, with 7 bases left between them. The V gene's germline CDR1 is SNHLY and CDR2 FYNNEI. Here the CDR3 DNA reads TGTGCCAGCAAAGCGGACTCCTACGAGCAGTACTTC. The encoded protein is CASKADSYEQYF.

The V gene is TRBV5-1, the J gene TRBJ1-5; D is uncertain. The CDR3 runs 15 residues. The germline V gene has CDR1 SGHRS and CDR2 YFSETQ. V gave up 0 bases and J gave up 3 bases, with 10 bases separating them. The DNA for the CDR3 is TGCGCCAGCAGCTTGGATTCAGGAACCAATCAGCCCCAGCATTTT. Translation: CASSLDSGTNQPQHF.

CDR3 in amino acids: CASRKSGLAASSSYNEQFF. The CDR3 region has the DNA TGTGCCAGCAGGAAGTCGGGCCTAGCGGCCTCAAGCTCCTACAATGAGCAGTTCTTC. The chain links TRBV6-4 to TRBJ2-1, with TRBD2 matching over 7 bases. V was clipped by 6 bases and J by 0 bases; unmatched bases: 17. Germline V gene lookup returns CDR1 MRHNA and CDR2 SNTAGT. The CDR3 is 19 amino acids.

Remarks on this clone: At one of its ends the junction is not consistent with the germline gene, which may arise from a read error. The rearrangement uses TRBV7-9 and TRBJ2-3; TRBD2 agrees at 7 bases. This CDR3 spans 18 amino acids. Germline values: CDR1 SEHNR, CDR2 FQNEAQ (reference sequence). CDR3 DNA: TGTTCCAGCAGCTTAGGGCTAGCTAGCGGAGCTTTCACAGATACGCAGTATTTT. This codes for CSSSLGLASGAFTDTQYF.

Comments on this clone: The CDR3 does not close with the conserved phenylalanine or tryptophan, likely indicating a read error. The chain links TRBV7-9 to TRBJ2-2; 7 bases are a match to TRBD2. This CDR3 comprises 14 residues. V was pared by 3 bases and J by 5 bases, with 3 bases of the junction left unmatched. Germline V lookup: CDR1 SEHNR, CDR2 FQNEAQ (reference sequence). CDR3 DNA: TGTGCCAGCAGCTTGTGGGAGGGGACCGGGGAGCTGTTTTCT. Amino acid sequence: CASSLWEGTGELFS.

The V call is TRBV9, the J call TRBJ2-7; 11 bases agree with TRBD2. CDR1 and CDR2 (germline): SGDLS, YYNGEE. This CDR3 region has 18 residues. The J segment lost 0 bases and the V segment lost 0 bases, leaving 8 bases of the junction unmatched. The CDR3 region has the DNA TGTGCCAGCAGCGTAGAACGGGCTAGCGGGAGGACCTCCTACGAGCAGTACTTC. Amino acids: CASSVERASGRTSYEQYF.

This sequence joins TRBV5-4 and TRBJ1-2, with 12 positions matching TRBD1. V shed 1 base, J shed 5 bases, and the junction held 3 bases outside the gene matches. CDR3 size: 15 residues. CDR1 and CDR2 from the germline V gene are SGHNT and YYREEE (reference sequence). The CDR3: CASSLSGQGAYGYTF. CDR3 coding DNA: TGTGCCAGCAGCTTGTCGGGACAGGGGGCTTATGGCTACACCTTC.

The CDR3 loop is CAVPKGALGDTEAFF. For the CDR3, the DNA is TGTGCTGTGCCTAAGGGGGCTTTGGGGGACACTGAAGCTTTCTTT. V usage is TRBV30 and J usage is TRBJ1-1, with TRBD1 matching 7 bases. The CDR3 has 15 amino acids. The germline V gene has CDR1 GTSNPN and CDR2 SVGIG (reference sequence).

Only one count was recorded for this clone. The chain joins TRBV28 to TRBJ2-3; TRBD2 matches at 11 bases. This CDR3 comprises 16 residues. Germline-derived CDR1 and CDR2 are MDHEN and SYDVKM. The J segment lost 4 bases and the V segment lost 6 bases, leaving 9 bases of the junction unmatched. The CDR3 DNA sequence: TGTGCCAGCAGCTTAGCGGGAGGGAGAGGCTCAGATACGCAGTATTTT. This codes for CASSLAGGRGSDTQYF.

In this sample, this clone turned up a few times. The rearrangement links TRBV28 to TRBJ2-7; D is possibly TRBD1 (7 bases). Per the germline V gene, CDR1 is MDHEN and CDR2 is SYDVKM. The CDR3 has 13 residues. V dropped 7 bases and J dropped 4 bases, with 14 bases sitting between them. The CDR3 spells CASIKAGGYEQYF. The CDR3 DNA is TGTGCCAGCATAAAGGCAGGGGGGTACGAGCAGTACTTC.

This clone has just a few counts. The chain couples TRBV6-4 to TRBJ2-3; 8 bases match TRBD2. Germline-derived CDR1 and CDR2 are MRHNA and SNTAGT. V trimming: 3 bases; J trimming: 5 bases; junction bases outside the gene matches: 7. CDR3 size: 15 residues. The CDR3 region has the DNA TGTGCCAGCAGTGATAATCGAGCGGGAGTAGATACGCAGTATTTT. Protein product: CASSDNRAGVDTQYF.

Remarks on this clone: Sequence at one end of the junction differs from germline and may be a read error. The rearrangement uses TRBV4-1 and TRBJ1-2, with 8 positions matching TRBD1. CDR1 is MGHRA and CDR2 is YSYEKL in the germline V gene. The CDR3 runs to 14 residues. The CDR3 loop is CASSQEWGQEPGIF. CDR3 sequence (DNA): TGCGCCAGCAGCCAAGAATGGGGACAGGAACCGGGGATCTTC.

With regard to this clone: No conserved phenylalanine or tryptophan ends this CDR3, so it is likely a read error. Because the CDR3's place on the DNA is in doubt, the DNA is left out and the CDR3 is given as listed by TCRdb. The rearrangement links TRBV11-3 to TRBJ2-3; the table's D gene call, TRBD2, was not cross checked with the DNA. The CDR3 is made up of 12 amino acids, end residues included. Germline V gene lookup returns CDR1 SGHNT and CDR2 YENEEA. The CDR3 sequence is CASSLDEGLATS.

CDR3 loop: CASSVESLSGNTIYF. The CDR3 DNA sequence: TGTGCCAGCAGCGTAGAGAGTCTCTCTGGAAACACCATATATTTT. The V call is TRBV9, the J call TRBJ1-3; D not resolved. The CDR3 is 15 residues long. V was trimmed by 0 bases and J by 0 bases, leaving 7 bases between them. The germline CDR1 and CDR2 sequences are SGDLS and YYNGEE. The variable domain in full, completed from reference TRBV9 and TRBJ1-3, reads DSGVTQTPKHLITATGQRVTLRCSPRSGDLSVYWYQQSLDQGLQFLIQYYNGEERAKGNILERFSAQQFPDLHSELNLSSLELGDSALYFCASSVESLSGNTIYFGEGSWLTVV.

This clone was detected only a few times. The chain is built from TRBV29-1 and TRBJ2-3; 10 nucleotides line up with TRBD1. Unmatched junction bases numbered 7, after V lost 8 bases and J lost 2 bases. Germline CDR1 is SQVTM and CDR2 is ANQGSEA. The CDR3 runs to 14 residues. CDR3 DNA: TGCAGCCACGGGGGACAGGGGTTCACAGATACGCAGTATTTT. It translates to CSHGGQGFTDTQYF.

The V call is TRBV27, the J call TRBJ2-7; 14 bases fit TRBD2. J lost 2 bases, V lost 4 bases, and 4 bases had no gene match. Germline CDR1 MNHEY, CDR2 SMNVEV (reference sequence). The CDR3 loop spans 16 amino acids. This chain's CDR3 is CASSWGGLAGAYEQYF. The CDR3 bases are TGTGCCAGCAGTTGGGGGGGACTAGCGGGGGCCTACGAGCAGTACTTC.

The chain couples TRBV6-5 to TRBJ2-6, with 7 bases lining up with TRBD1. Germline assignment: CDR1 MNHEY and CDR2 SVGAGI. The CDR3 extends over 16 amino acids. Trimming cost V 0 bases and J 4 bases; bases outside gene matches: 3. CDR3 nucleotides: TGTGCCAGCAGTTACTCGACAGGGACCGGGGCCAACGTCCTGACTTTC. Amino acids: CASSYSTGTGANVLTF.

This sequence joins TRBV6-5 and TRBJ2-1, with 7 bases fitting TRBD1. The J segment lost 5 bases and the V segment lost 6 bases, leaving 10 bases of the junction unmatched. This CDR3 spans 15 amino acids. The germline V gene has CDR1 MNHEY and CDR2 SVGAGI. CDR3 nucleotides: TGTGCCAGCAGGCAAACAGGGGCGAGTAACAATGAGCAGTTCTTC. Its protein is CASRQTGASNNEQFF.

This chain connects TRBV7-6 to TRBJ2-1, with TRBD1 as a possible D gene (7 bases). V shed 5 bases and J shed 7 bases, with 27 bases lying between them. The germline V gene has CDR1 SGHVS and CDR2 FNYEAQ. This CDR3 contains 18 residues. Written as DNA, the CDR3 is TGTGCCAGCAGCCAAACAGGGGAGGCCTATTCGGGTAGAAATGAGCAGTTCTTC. Translation gives CASSQTGEAYSGRNEQFF.

The chain has TRBV5-1 and TRBJ1-4; TRBD1 might be the D (6 bases). Germline CDR1 SGHRS, CDR2 YFSETQ. The CDR3 sequence is 14 residues long. V was trimmed by 4 bases and J by 10 bases, leaving 17 bases between them. CDR3 nucleotide sequence: TGCGCCAGCAGCCCGAACAAGGACAGCTCAAAACTGTTTTTT. This gives the protein CASSPNKDSSKLFF.

V gene TRBV29-1 combines with J gene TRBJ2-2; 8 nucleotides line up with TRBD2. Germline CDR1 is SQVTM and CDR2 is ANQGSEA. This CDR3 comprises 15 residues. After removal of 7 bases from V and 3 bases from J, the junction contained 10 bases not matched to a gene. The CDR3 sequence is CSGGLAGDDTGELFF. The CDR3 nucleotides are TGCAGCGGCGGACTAGCTGGGGATGACACCGGGGAGCTGTTTTTT.

The V and J genes are TRBV28 and TRBJ1-6; D is possibly TRBD1 (6 bases). Trimming took off 11 bases at V and 6 bases at J, with 11 bases between the two ends. The germline V gene encodes CDR1 MDHEN and CDR2 SYDVKM. The CDR3 totals 12 residues. This CDR3 reads CAGRQVNSPLHF. CDR3 DNA sequence: TGTGCCGGTCGACAGGTTAATTCACCCCTCCACTTT.

Worth noting for this clone: One end of the junction is discordant with germline, which a read error may explain. V gene TRBV7-9 combines with J gene TRBJ2-7, with D tentatively TRBD2 (6 bases). Germline assignment: CDR1 SEHNR and CDR2 FQNEAQ (reference sequence). There are 12 residues in the CDR3. The CDR3 DNA follows: TGTTCCAGCAGCTCCCACCCGGACTATCAGTACTTC. Protein: CSSSSHPDYQYF.

The chain couples TRBV10-1 to TRBJ2-2, with 13 bases that match TRBD2. CDR1 and CDR2 (germline): WNHNN, SYGVQD (reference sequence). This CDR3 comprises 19 residues. The trim removed 0 bases at V and 0 bases at J, leaving 4 bases unmatched. The chain's CDR3 is CASSESLTSGRTNTGELFF. Here the CDR3 DNA reads TGCGCCAGCAGTGAGTCGCTGACTAGCGGGAGGACGAACACCGGGGAGCTGTTTTTT.